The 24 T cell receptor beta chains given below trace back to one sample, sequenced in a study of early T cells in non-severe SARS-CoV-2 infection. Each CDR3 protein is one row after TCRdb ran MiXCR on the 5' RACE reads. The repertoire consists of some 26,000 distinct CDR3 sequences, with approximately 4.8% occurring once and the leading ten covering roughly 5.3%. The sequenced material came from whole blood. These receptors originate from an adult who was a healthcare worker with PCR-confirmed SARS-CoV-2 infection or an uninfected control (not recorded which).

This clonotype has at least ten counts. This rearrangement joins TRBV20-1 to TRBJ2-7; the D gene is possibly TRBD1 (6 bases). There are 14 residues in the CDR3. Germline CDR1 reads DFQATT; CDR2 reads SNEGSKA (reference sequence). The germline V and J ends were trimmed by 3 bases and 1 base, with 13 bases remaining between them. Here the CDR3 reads CSARGQLDSYEQYF. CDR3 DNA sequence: TGCAGTGCTAGGGGACAACTAGATTCCTACGAGCAGTACTTC.

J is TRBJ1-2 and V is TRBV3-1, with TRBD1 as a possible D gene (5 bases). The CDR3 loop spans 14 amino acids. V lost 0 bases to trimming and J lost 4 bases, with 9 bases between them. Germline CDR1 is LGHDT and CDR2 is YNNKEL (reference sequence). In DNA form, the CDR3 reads TGTGCCAGCAGCCAAGATACCGGGGGCTATGGCTACACCTTC. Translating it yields CASSQDTGGYGYTF.

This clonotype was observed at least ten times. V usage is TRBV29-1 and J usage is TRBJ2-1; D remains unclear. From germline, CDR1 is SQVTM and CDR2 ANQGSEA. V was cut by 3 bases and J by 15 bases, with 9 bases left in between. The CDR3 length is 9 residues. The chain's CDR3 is CSVEGMRFF. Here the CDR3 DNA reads TGCAGCGTTGAGGGTATGCGGTTCTTC.

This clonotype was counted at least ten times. The CDR3 DNA follows: TGCAGCCTGAGGGGTCGCAACACCGGGGAGCTGTTTTTT. Translation: CSLRGRNTGELFF. The rearrangement uses TRBV20-1 and TRBJ2-2, with D perhaps assigned TRBD1 or TRBD2 (5 bases each). Germline V gene data show CDR1 as DFQATT and CDR2 as SNEGSKA (reference sequence). The CDR3 sequence is 13 residues long.

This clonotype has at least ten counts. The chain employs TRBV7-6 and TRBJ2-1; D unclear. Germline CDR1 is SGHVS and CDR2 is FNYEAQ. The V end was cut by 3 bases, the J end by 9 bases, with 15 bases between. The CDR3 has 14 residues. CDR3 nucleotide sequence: TGTGCCAGCAGCTTCTCCCCCGGAGACGGTGAGCAGTTCTTC. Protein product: CASSFSPGDGEQFF. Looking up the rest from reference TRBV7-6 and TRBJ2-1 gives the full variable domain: GAGVSQSPRYKVTKRGQDVALRCDPISGHVSLYWYRQALGQGPEFLTYFNYEAQQDKSGLPNDRFSAERPEGSISTLTIQRTEQRDSAMYRCASSFSPGDGEQFFGPGTRLTVL.

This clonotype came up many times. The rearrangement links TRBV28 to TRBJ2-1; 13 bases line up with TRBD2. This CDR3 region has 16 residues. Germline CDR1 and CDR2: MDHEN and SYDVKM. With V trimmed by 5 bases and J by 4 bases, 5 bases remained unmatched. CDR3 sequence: CASSPGLAGIYNEQFF. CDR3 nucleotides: TGTGCCAGCAGTCCGGGACTAGCGGGGATATACAATGAGCAGTTCTTC.

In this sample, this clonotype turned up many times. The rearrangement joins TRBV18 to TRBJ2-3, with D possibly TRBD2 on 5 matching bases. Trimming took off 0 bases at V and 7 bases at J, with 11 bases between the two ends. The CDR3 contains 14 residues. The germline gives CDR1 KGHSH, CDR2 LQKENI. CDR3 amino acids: CASSPPPEGNTQYF. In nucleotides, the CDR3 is TGTGCCAGCTCACCACCCCCCGAGGGAAATACGCAGTATTTT.

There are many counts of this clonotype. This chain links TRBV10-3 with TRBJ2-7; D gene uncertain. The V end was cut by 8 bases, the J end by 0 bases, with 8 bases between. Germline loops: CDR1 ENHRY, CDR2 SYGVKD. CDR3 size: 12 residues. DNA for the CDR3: TGTGCCATCGGTAAATACTCCTACGAGCAGTACTTC. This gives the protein CAIGKYSYEQYF.

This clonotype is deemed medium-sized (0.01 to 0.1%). The CDR3 is CASSLRGNNEQFF. CDR3 coding DNA: TGTGCCAGCAGCTTACGGGGCAACAATGAGCAGTTCTTC. The chain employs TRBV7-2 and TRBJ2-1; either TRBD1 or TRBD2 may supply D (5 bases each). CDR3 length: 13 residues. The germline V gene has CDR1 SGHTA and CDR2 FQGNSA. The V and J ends lost 2 bases and 5 bases respectively, with 7 bases between them.

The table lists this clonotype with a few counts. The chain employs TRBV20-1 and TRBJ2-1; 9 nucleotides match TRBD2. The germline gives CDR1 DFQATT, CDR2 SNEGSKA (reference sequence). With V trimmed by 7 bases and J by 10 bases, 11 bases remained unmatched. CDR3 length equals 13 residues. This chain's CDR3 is CSERALAGWEQFF. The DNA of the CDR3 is TGCAGTGAAAGGGCGCTAGCGGGGTGGGAGCAGTTCTTC.

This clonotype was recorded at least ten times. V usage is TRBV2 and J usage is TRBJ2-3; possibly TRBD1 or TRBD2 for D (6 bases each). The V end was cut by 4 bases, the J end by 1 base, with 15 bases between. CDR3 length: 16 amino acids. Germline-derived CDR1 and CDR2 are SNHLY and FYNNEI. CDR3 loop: CASSAQSGGGTDTQYF. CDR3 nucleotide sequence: TGTGCCAGCAGTGCACAATCCGGGGGCGGCACAGATACGCAGTATTTT.

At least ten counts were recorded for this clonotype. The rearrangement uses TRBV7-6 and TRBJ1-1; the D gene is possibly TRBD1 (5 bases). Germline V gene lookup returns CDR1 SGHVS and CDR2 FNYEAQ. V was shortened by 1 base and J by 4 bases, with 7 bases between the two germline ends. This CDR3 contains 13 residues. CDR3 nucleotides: TGTGCCAGCAGCTTAGGGGGGATCACTGAAGCTTTCTTT. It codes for CASSLGGITEAFF.

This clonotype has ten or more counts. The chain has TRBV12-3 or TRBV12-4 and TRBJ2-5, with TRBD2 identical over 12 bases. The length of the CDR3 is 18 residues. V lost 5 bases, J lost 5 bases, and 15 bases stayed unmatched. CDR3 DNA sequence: TGTGCCAGCAGTACCGGACTAGCGGGGAGCTCCCTTAAGGAGACCCAGTACTTC. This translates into CASSTGLAGSSLKETQYF.

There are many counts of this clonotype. The CDR3 sequence: CASSYELTEAFF. CDR3 in DNA: TGTGCCAGCAGTTACGAGCTTACTGAAGCTTTCTTT. The genes are TRBV6-6 and TRBJ1-1; D is uncertain. V lost 2 bases and J 5 bases, leaving 6 bases between the germline ends. This CDR3 is built from 12 residues. Germline V gene data show CDR1 as MNHNY and CDR2 as SVGAGI (reference sequence).

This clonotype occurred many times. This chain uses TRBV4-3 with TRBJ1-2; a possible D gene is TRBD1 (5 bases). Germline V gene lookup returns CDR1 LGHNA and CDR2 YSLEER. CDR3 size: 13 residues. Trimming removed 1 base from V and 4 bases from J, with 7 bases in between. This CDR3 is CASSQAGAYGYTF. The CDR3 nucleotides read TGCGCCAGCAGCCAAGCCGGGGCCTATGGCTACACCTTC.

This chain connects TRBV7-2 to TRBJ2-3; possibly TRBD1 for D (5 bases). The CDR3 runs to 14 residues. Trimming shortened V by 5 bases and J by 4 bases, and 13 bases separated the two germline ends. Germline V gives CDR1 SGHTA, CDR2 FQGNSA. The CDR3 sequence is CASSPLRVADTQYF. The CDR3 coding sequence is TGTGCCAGCAGCCCACTCAGGGTGGCAGATACGCAGTATTTT. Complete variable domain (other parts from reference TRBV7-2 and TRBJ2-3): GAGVSQSPSNKVTEKGKDVELRCDPISGHTALYWYRQSLGQGLEFLIYFQGNSAPDKSGLPSDRFSAERTGGSVSTLTIQRTQQEDSAVYLCASSPLRVADTQYFGPGTRLTVL.

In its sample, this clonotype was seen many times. The CDR3 is CASSQGTGYEQYF. In DNA, the CDR3 is TGCGCCAGCAGCCAGGGGACAGGGTACGAGCAGTACTTC. The chain carries TRBV4-1 and TRBJ2-7; 9 bases are a match to TRBD1. J lost 4 bases, V lost 3 bases, and 1 base had no gene match. Germline V gene sequence: CDR1 MGHRA, CDR2 YSYEKL. The CDR3 totals 13 residues.

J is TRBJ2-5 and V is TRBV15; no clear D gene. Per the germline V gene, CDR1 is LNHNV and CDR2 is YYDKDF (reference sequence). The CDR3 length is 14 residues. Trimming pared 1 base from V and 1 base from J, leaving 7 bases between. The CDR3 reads CATSRVNPQETQYF. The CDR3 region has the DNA TGTGCCACCAGCAGAGTTAACCCCCAAGAGACCCAGTACTTC. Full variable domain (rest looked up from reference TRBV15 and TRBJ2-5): DAMVIQNPRYQVTQFGKPVTLSCSQTLNHNVMYWYQQKSSQAPKLLFHYYDKDFNNEADTPDNFQSRRPNTSFCFLDIRSPGLGDTAMYLCATSRVNPQETQYFGPGTRLLVL.

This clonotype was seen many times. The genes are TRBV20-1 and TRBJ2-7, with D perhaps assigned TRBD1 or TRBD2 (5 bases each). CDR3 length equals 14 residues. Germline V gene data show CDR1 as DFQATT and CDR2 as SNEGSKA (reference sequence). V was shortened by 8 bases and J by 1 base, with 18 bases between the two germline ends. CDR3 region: CSCGSRQKSYEQYF. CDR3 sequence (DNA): TGCAGTTGCGGGTCCCGACAGAAGTCCTACGAGCAGTACTTC.

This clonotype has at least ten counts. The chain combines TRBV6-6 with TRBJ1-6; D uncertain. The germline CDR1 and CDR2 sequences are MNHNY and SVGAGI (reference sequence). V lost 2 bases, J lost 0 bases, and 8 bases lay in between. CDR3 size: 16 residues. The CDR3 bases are TGTGCCAGCAGTTACAGGGCGAGCTCCTATAATTCACCCCTCCACTTT. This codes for CASSYRASSYNSPLHF.

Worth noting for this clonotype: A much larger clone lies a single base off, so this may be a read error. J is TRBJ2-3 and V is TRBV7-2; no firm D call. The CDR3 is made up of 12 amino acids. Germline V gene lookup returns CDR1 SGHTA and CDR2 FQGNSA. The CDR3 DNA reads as TGTGTCAGCAGCCCCAAGTTGGATACGCAGTATTTT. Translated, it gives CVSSPKLDTQYF.

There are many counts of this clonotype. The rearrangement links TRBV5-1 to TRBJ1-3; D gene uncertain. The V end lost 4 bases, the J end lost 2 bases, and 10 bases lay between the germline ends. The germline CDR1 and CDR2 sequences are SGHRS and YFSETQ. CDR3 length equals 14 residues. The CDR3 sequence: CASSLGGPGNTIYF. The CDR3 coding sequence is TGCGCCAGCAGCCTGGGCGGTCCTGGAAACACCATATATTTT.

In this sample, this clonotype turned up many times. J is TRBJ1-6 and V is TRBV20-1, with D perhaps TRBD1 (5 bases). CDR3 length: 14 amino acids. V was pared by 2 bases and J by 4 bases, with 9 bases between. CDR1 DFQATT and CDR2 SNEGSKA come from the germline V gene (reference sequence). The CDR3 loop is CSARMTVYNSPLHF. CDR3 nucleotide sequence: TGCAGTGCTAGAATGACAGTGTATAATTCACCCCTCCACTTT.

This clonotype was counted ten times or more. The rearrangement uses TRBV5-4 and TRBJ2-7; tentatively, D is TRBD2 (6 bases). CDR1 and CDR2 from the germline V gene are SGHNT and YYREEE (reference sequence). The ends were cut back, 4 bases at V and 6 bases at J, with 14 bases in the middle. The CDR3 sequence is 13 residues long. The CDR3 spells CASSPKGGTEQYF. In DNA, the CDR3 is TGTGCCAGCAGCCCTAAAGGCGGGACCGAGCAGTACTTC.